The 25 T cell receptor beta chains given below trace back to one sample, sequenced in a study of blood T cell repertoires in COVID-19. The data were produced by immunoSEQ multiplex PCR, yet TCRdb's version contains in-frame clones alone and is incomplete. The table records some 260,000 clones, around nine tenths of them present only once. Sequenced input: PBMCs or T cells enriched from blood (not recorded which). These receptor sequences come from a man aged 35-49 years who had recovered from COVID-19.

This clone has only one observation. The chain combines TRBV5-1 with TRBJ1-4, with D possibly being TRBD1 (6 bases). The CDR3 is made up of 13 amino acids. V was trimmed by 4 bases and J by 7 bases, leaving 11 bases between them. Germline V gives CDR1 SGHRS, CDR2 YFSETQ. DNA for the CDR3: TGCGCCAGCAGCATACAGGGTTTTGAAAAACTGTTTTTT. It is translated as CASSIQGFEKLFF.

The rearrangement links TRBV10-2 to TRBJ1-2; unclear D gene. Trimming took 8 bases from V and 2 from J, leaving 12 bases between them. This CDR3 has 13 amino acids. CDR1 and CDR2 (germline): WSHSY, SAAADI. The CDR3 sequence is CASWTGLNYGYTF. The CDR3 DNA sequence: TGCGCCAGCTGGACGGGGTTGAACTATGGCTACACCTTC.

The chain employs TRBV5-1 and TRBJ1-1, with TRBD1 identical over 11 bases. Per the germline V gene, CDR1 is SGHRS and CDR2 is YFSETQ. V lost 5 bases and J lost 5; bases outside the gene matches: 5. This CDR3 comprises 14 residues. CDR3 loop: CASRGQGEVTEAFF. As DNA, the CDR3 is TGCGCCAGCAGGGGACAGGGGGAAGTGACTGAAGCTTTCTTT.

This clone has just one count. The V and J genes are TRBV7-9 and TRBJ2-3; tentative D call: TRBD1 (6 bases). Germline values: CDR1 SEHNR, CDR2 FQNEAQ (reference sequence). This CDR3 has 18 residues. Trimming stripped 1 base from V and 2 bases from J, with 19 bases between. In DNA, the CDR3 is TGTGCCAGCAGCTTAGGGGGCCCAGGGACATACTACACAGATACGCAGTATTTT. Protein: CASSLGGPGTYYTDTQYF.

The chain links TRBV5-1 to TRBJ1-1, with TRBD1 as a possible D gene (6 bases). The V gene's germline CDR1 is SGHRS and CDR2 YFSETQ. The ends were cut back, 4 bases at V and 7 bases at J, with 14 bases in the middle. The CDR3 consists of 13 residues. CDR3 coding DNA: TGCGCCAGCAGCGCACGACAGGTCAATGAAGCTTTCTTT. Translated: CASSARQVNEAFF.

This clone appeared a few times. The genes are TRBV30 and TRBJ1-5; D is unresolved. The CDR3 totals 13 residues. Germline values: CDR1 GTSNPN, CDR2 SVGIG (reference sequence). Trimming left V 1 base short and J 6 bases short, with 10 bases between. The CDR3 DNA reads TGTGCCTGGAGTGCGAATGAGGGTCAGCCCCAGCATTTT. Amino acids: CAWSANEGQPQHF.

V usage is TRBV28 and J usage is TRBJ2-7; D ambiguous. The CDR3 is 11 residues long. V lost 3 bases and J 3 bases, leaving 3 bases between the germline ends. Germline V gene lookup returns CDR1 MDHEN and CDR2 SYDVKM. CDR3 residues: CASSFSYEQYF. CDR3 nucleotides: TGTGCCAGCAGTTTCAGCTACGAGCAGTACTTC.

The CDR3 region is CASSLTEYYEQYF. The CDR3 nucleotides read TGCGCCAGCAGCTTGACCGAGTACTACGAGCAGTACTTC. V usage is TRBV5-1 and J usage is TRBJ2-7; D remains unclear. Germline values: CDR1 SGHRS, CDR2 YFSETQ. This CDR3 region has 13 residues. V lost 1 base, J lost 3 bases, and 8 bases lay in between.

J is TRBJ2-5 and V is TRBV15, with 9 bases lining up with TRBD1. After removal of 0 bases from V and 8 bases from J, the junction contained 13 bases not matched to a gene. This CDR3 is built from 17 residues. Germline V gives CDR1 LNHNV, CDR2 YYDKDF (reference sequence). CDR3 sequence reads: CATSRDRAGTGRDTQYF. Here the CDR3 DNA reads TGTGCCACCAGCAGAGACCGGGCCGGGACAGGGCGGGATACCCAGTACTTC.

This clone occurred a few times. This sequence joins TRBV27 and TRBJ2-7; perhaps TRBD2 as D (5 bases). This CDR3 is built from 14 residues. The ends were cut back, 6 bases at V and 3 bases at J, with 15 bases in the middle. From germline, CDR1 is MNHEY and CDR2 SMNVEV (reference sequence). CDR3 protein: CASRPLDGNYEQYF. DNA for the CDR3: TGTGCCAGCAGGCCTCTGGACGGGAACTACGAGCAGTACTTC.

The J gene is TRBJ2-7, the V gene TRBV3-1 (or the pseudogene TRBV3-2), with TRBD1 matching 9 bases. Losses at the gene ends were 4 bases for V and 2 bases for J; bases not matched to a gene: 6. This CDR3 comprises 15 residues. Looked up from germline, CDR1 is LGHDT and CDR2 is YNNKEL (reference sequence). The CDR3 loop reads CASSRGQGGPYEQYF. CDR3 coding DNA: TGTGCCAGCAGCCGGGGACAGGGTGGACCCTACGAGCAGTACTTC.

V is TRBV5-1 and J is TRBJ1-3; the D gene is possibly TRBD1 (5 bases). V was shortened by 0 bases and J by 2 bases, with 12 bases between the two germline ends. This CDR3 contains 16 residues. Germline CDR1 SGHRS, CDR2 YFSETQ. The CDR3 DNA is TGCGCCAGCAGCTTGGCGATGGGGCAAACTGGAAACACCATATATTTT. Its protein product is CASSLAMGQTGNTIYF.

This clone occurred a few times. The chain uses TRBV6-5 and TRBJ1-2; possibly TRBD1 for D (6 bases). V gave up 6 bases and J gave up 8 bases, with 19 bases separating them. Germline V gene sequence: CDR1 MNHEY, CDR2 SVGAGI. The CDR3 extends over 14 amino acids. The CDR3 nucleotides are TGTGCCAGCAGGGTACGGGACACCCCCCACGGCTACACCTTC. Protein product: CASRVRDTPHGYTF.

This clone has only one observation. The chain couples TRBV18 to TRBJ1-5; 8 positions agree with TRBD1. CDR3 length: 17 amino acids. Germline V gene sequence: CDR1 KGHSH, CDR2 LQKENI. Unmatched junction bases numbered 9, after V lost 2 bases and J lost 3 bases. Here the CDR3 reads CASSPSQGAGYNQPQHF. The CDR3 DNA reads TGTGCCAGCTCACCAAGCCAGGGGGCCGGATACAATCAGCCCCAGCATTTT.

The V and J genes are TRBV6-5 and TRBJ1-2; D gene uncertain. Germline values: CDR1 MNHEY, CDR2 SVGAGI. With 5 bases removed from V and 10 bases from J, the gap between germline ends came to 11 bases. CDR3 length equals 11 residues. DNA of the CDR3: TGTGCCAGCAGTACGGAGGATGTCTACACCTTC. This encodes CASSTEDVYTF.

The chain uses TRBV18 and TRBJ1-2, with 10 bases identical to TRBD1. The CDR3 covers 17 residues. Trimming cost V 0 bases and J 3 bases; bases outside gene matches: 7. Germline V gives CDR1 KGHSH, CDR2 LQKENI. This CDR3 reads CASSPPGQGIGDYGYTF. Written as DNA, the CDR3 is TGTGCCAGCTCACCACCGGGACAGGGGATCGGCGACTATGGCTACACCTTC.

The chain couples TRBV28 to TRBJ1-4; 9 bases agree with TRBD1. Germline V gene sequence: CDR1 MDHEN, CDR2 SYDVKM. V lost 8 bases, J lost 5 bases, and 0 bases stayed unmatched. CDR3 length: 12 residues. CDR3 nucleotides: TGTGCCAGCGGGACAGGGAATGAAAAACTGTTTTTT. Translated: CASGTGNEKLFF.

V is TRBV7-3 and J is TRBJ2-3, with 8 bases lining up with TRBD2. Per the germline V gene, CDR1 is SGHTA and CDR2 is FQGTGA. The CDR3 length is 17 residues. V shed 1 base, J shed 2 bases, and the junction held 8 bases outside the gene matches. CDR3 nucleotides: TGTGCCAGCAGCTTAAATCCGCGGGGGGCCTCCACAGATACGCAGTATTTT. It specifies CASSLNPRGASTDTQYF.

This clone turned up a few times. This rearrangement joins TRBV7-3 to TRBJ2-7; TRBD2 matches 7 bases. This CDR3 has 15 amino acids. CDR1 and CDR2 (germline): SGHTA, FQGTGA. The V segment lost 1 base and the J segment 2 bases; nucleotides outside the gene matches: 5. The CDR3 DNA follows: TGTGCCAGCAGCTTAATGGGTAGCGGGCCCTACGAGCAGTACTTC. Translation: CASSLMGSGPYEQYF. Using reference TRBV7-3 and TRBJ2-7 for the parts outside the CDR3, the full variable domain is GAGVSQTPSNKVTEKGKYVELRCDPISGHTALYWYRQSLGQGPEFLIYFQGTGAADDSGLPNDRFFAVRPEGSVSTLKIQRTERGDSAVYLCASSLMGSGPYEQYFGPGTRLTVT.

This clone showed up many times. The rearrangement uses TRBV10-3 and TRBJ2-1; perhaps TRBD1 as D (6 bases). The length of the CDR3 is 14 residues. The germline CDR1 and CDR2 sequences are ENHRY and SYGVKD. Trimming removed 0 bases at V and 7 bases at J, with 10 bases between. CDR3 protein: CAISESAGENEQFF. The CDR3 DNA is TGTGCCATCAGTGAGTCGGCAGGGGAGAATGAGCAGTTCTTC.

The V and J genes are TRBV3-1 (or the pseudogene TRBV3-2) and TRBJ1-3, with D possibly TRBD1 on 6 matching bases. Germline V gives CDR1 LGHDT, CDR2 YNNKEL (reference sequence). Trimming shortened V by 9 bases and J by 4 bases, and 16 bases separated the two germline ends. This CDR3 has 14 amino acids. The CDR3 spells CASTLTGSGNTIYF. DNA of the CDR3: TGTGCCAGTACTCTCACAGGGTCGGGAAACACCATATATTTT.

This chain uses TRBV28 with TRBJ1-5; tentatively, D is TRBD1 (5 bases). Germline V gene lookup returns CDR1 MDHEN and CDR2 SYDVKM. Trimming removed 5 bases at V and 6 bases at J, with 8 bases between. The CDR3 loop spans 12 amino acids. The CDR3 bases are TGTGCCAGCAGTCCACAGGTTCAGCCCCAGCATTTT. Protein product: CASSPQVQPQHF.

This clone was recorded a few times. V and J are TRBV4-2 and TRBJ2-1; D is ambiguous. The CDR3 extends over 16 amino acids. Germline V CDR1 and CDR2: LGHNA, YNFKEQ. Trimming pared 0 bases from V and 5 bases from J, leaving 14 bases between. CDR3 loop: CASSQEERQINNEQFF. CDR3 coding DNA: TGTGCCAGCAGCCAAGAGGAGAGGCAGATAAACAATGAGCAGTTCTTC.

This sequence joins TRBV6-4 and TRBJ2-3; a weak D match, TRBD1 (6 bases). Per germline, CDR1 MRHNA and CDR2 SNTAGT. The CDR3 sequence is 14 residues long. V lost 6 bases to trimming and J lost 4 bases, with 14 bases between them. The CDR3 sequence: CASSPPAGADTQYF. CDR3 DNA sequence: TGTGCCAGCAGCCCCCCGGCAGGGGCAGATACGCAGTATTTT.

The chain recombines TRBV28 with TRBJ2-7, with a possible D match to TRBD1 (6 bases). V was pared by 4 bases and J by 0 bases, with 16 bases between. The CDR3 is 16 residues long. Germline lookup yields CDR1 MDHEN and CDR2 SYDVKM. The CDR3 DNA sequence: TGTGCCAGCAGTTCACAGACAGGCGGAATCTCCTACGAGCAGTACTTC. Protein sequence: CASSSQTGGISYEQYF.